This T cell receptor (beta chain) was captured in a study of T cell changes during pregnancy in multiple sclerosis. V lost 1 base and J 4 bases, leaving 12 bases between the germline ends. The germline V gene has CDR1 LNHNV and CDR2 YYDKDF (reference sequence). The CDR3 spans 15 residues. Assay used: immunoSEQ multiplex PCR; TCRdb lists only in-frame clones, some missing. Of approximately 30,000 clones listed, 89% are singletons. This sample comprised CD8+ T cells from peripheral blood mononuclear cells, obtained in the third trimester of pregnancy. V gene TRBV15 combines with J gene TRBJ2-3; maybe TRBD2 (5 bases). The origin of this receptor is a female donor with multiple sclerosis, enrolled in a pregnancy study. The CDR3 DNA sequence: TGTGCCACCAGCAGAGTTGCGGGTTCCGCAGATACGCAGTATTTT. This encodes CATSRVAGSADTQYF.